This T cell receptor (beta chain) was identified during a study of identical twins. Details on this clonotype: The antigen remains undetermined.

Template switching introduced a universal primer site, and the cDNA bore unique molecular identifiers. From the 5' RACE reads, TCRdb called clonotypes with MiXCR, one entry per CDR3 protein. Of fewer than 250,000 distinct CDR3 sequences listed, around 10% are singletons. Study-wide results and limits: Excess sharing between twins was weaker in beta out-of-frame sequences. A partial confounding effect on zero-insertion analyses could come from invariant MAIT and iNKT cells. Cross-sectional statistics, not tracking of the same donors, supported the conclusions.

From germline, CDR1 is SQVTM and CDR2 ANQGSEA. V lost 3 bases and J 4 bases, leaving 19 bases between the germline ends. The CDR3 contains 16 residues. The sequenced material came from memory (CD45RO+) T cells sorted from blood. This TCR was sampled from a woman aged 18-29 years in good health. J is TRBJ1-5 and V is TRBV29-1; no definite D call. The CDR3 nucleotides are TGCAGCGTTGACGAAGTGGCAGAGAAGATAAATCAGCCCCAGCATTTT. The encoded protein is CSVDEVAEKINQPQHF.